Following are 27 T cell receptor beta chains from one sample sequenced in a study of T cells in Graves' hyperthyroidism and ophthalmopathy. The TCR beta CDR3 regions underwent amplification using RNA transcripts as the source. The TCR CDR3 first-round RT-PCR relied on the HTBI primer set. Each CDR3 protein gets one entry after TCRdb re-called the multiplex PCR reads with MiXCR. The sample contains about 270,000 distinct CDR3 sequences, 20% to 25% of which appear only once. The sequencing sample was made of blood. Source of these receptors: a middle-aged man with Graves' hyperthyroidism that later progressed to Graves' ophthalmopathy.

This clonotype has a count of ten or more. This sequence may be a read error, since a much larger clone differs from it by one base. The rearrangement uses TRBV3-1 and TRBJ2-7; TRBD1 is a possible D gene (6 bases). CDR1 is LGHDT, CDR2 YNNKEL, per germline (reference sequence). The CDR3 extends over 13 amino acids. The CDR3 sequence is CAGSQDGGHEQYF. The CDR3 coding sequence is TGTGCCGGCAGCCAAGATGGGGGCCACGAGCAGTACTTC.

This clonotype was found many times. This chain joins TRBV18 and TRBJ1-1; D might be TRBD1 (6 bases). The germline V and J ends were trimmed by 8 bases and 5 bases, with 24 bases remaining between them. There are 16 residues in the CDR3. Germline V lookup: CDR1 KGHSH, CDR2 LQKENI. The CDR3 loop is CASRKETGGLGTEAFF. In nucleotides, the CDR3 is TGTGCCAGCAGAAAAGAAACCGGGGGGCTCGGGACTGAAGCTTTCTTT.

The CDR3 reads CASSLGRENLPPAREQYF. In DNA form, the CDR3 reads TGTGCCAGCAGCTTGGGAAGGGAGAATCTCCCTCCCGCTCGGGAGCAGTACTTC. The chain links TRBV5-6 to TRBJ2-7; a possible D gene is TRBD2 (5 bases). CDR1 is SGHDT, CDR2 YYEEEE, per germline. This CDR3 region has 18 residues. Trimming left V 0 bases short and J 7 bases short, with 26 bases between.

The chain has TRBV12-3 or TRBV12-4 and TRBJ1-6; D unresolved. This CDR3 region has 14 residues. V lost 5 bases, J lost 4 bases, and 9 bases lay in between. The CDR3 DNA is TGTGCCAGCAGTACGGACGGATATAATTCACCCCTCCACTTT. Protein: CASSTDGYNSPLHF.

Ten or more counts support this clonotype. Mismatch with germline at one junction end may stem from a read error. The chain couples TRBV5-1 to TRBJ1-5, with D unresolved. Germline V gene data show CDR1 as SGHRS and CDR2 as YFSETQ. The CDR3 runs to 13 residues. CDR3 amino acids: CASSLGQNQPQHF. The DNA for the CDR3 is TGTGCCAGCAGCTTAGGGCAGAATCAGCCCCAGCATTTT.

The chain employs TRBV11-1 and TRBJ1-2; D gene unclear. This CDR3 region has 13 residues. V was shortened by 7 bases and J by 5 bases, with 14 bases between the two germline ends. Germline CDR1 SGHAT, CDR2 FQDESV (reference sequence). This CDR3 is CASTLAGGYGYTF. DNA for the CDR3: TGTGCCAGCACCCTAGCGGGCGGGTATGGCTACACCTTC. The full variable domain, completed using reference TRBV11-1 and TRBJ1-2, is EAEVAQSPRYKITEKSQAVAFWCDPISGHATLYWYRQILGQGPELLVQFQDESVVDDSQLPKDRFSAERLKGVDSTLKIQPAELGDSAMYLCASTLAGGYGYTFGSGTRLTVV.

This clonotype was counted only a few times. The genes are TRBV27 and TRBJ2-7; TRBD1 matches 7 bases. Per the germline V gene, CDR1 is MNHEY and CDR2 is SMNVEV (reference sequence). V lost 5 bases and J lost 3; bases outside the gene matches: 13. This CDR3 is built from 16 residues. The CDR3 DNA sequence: TGTGCCAGCAGTCCTCTTAACCGGGACAGCTACTACGAGCAGTACTTC. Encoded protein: CASSPLNRDSYYEQYF.

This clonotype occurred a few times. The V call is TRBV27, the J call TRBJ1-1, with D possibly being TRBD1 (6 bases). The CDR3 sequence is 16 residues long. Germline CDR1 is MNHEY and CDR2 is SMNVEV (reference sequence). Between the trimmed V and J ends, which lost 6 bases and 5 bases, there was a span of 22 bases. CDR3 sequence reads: CASSPLGAVGATEAFF. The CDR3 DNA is TGTGCCAGCAGCCCGCTAGGCGCCGTGGGGGCAACTGAAGCTTTCTTT.

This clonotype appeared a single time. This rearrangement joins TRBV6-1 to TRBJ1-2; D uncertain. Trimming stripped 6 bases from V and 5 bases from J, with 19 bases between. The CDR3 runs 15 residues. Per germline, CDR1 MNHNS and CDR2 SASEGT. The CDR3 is CASSQEGGLSYGYTF. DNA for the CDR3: TGTGCCAGCAGCCAAGAGGGAGGCCTTAGTTATGGCTACACCTTC.

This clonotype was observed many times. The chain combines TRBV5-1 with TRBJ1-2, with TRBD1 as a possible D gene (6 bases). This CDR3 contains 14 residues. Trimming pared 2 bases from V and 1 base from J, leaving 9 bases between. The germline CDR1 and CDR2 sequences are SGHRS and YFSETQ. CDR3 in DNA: TGCGCCAGCAGCTTAGGGGACAATAACTATGGCTACACCTTC. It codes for CASSLGDNNYGYTF.

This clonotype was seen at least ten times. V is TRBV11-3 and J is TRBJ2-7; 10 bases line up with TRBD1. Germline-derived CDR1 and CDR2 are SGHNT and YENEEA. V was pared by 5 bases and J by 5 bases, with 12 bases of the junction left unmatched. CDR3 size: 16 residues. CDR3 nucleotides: TGTGCCAGCAGCCCGCGCCTAGGACAGGGGGGCCACGAGCAGTACTTC. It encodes CASSPRLGQGGHEQYF.

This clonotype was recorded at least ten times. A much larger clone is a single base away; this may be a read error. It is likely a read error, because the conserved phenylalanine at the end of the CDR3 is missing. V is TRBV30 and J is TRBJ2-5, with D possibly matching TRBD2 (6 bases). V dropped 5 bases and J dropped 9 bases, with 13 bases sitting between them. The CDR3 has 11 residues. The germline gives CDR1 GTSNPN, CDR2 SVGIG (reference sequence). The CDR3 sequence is CAWGTGVSQYL. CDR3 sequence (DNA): TGTGCCTGGGGGACGGGGGTCTCCCAGTACCTC.

The CDR3 DNA is TGTGCCAGCAGCTTATCTTTCGACCGGAGATACATTCAGTACTTC. Amino acids: CASSLSFDRRYIQYF. This chain connects TRBV7-2 to TRBJ2-4, with unresolved D. CDR3 size: 15 residues. CDR1 and CDR2 (germline): SGHTA, FQGNSA. The V end was cut by 2 bases, the J end by 8 bases, with 16 bases between.

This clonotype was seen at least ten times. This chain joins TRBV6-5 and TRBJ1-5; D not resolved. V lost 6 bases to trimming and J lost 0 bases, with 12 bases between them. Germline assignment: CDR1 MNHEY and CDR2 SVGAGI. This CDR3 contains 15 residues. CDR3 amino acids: CASRALGYSNQPQHF. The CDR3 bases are TGTGCCAGCAGAGCACTTGGGTATAGCAATCAGCCCCAGCATTTT.

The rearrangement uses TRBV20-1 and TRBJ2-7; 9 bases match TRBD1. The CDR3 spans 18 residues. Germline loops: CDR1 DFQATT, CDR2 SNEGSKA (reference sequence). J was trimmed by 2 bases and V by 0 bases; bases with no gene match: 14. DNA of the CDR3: TGCAGTGCTAGAGACGGCCTCGCCCGGGACAGGGATCCCTACGAGCAGTACTTC. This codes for CSARDGLARDRDPYEQYF.

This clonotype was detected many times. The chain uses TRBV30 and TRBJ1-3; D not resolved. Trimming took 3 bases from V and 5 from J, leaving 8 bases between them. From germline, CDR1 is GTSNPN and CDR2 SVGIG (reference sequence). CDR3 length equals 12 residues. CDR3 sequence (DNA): TGTGCCTGGAGGTCCACGAGAAACACCATATATTTT. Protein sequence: CAWRSTRNTIYF.

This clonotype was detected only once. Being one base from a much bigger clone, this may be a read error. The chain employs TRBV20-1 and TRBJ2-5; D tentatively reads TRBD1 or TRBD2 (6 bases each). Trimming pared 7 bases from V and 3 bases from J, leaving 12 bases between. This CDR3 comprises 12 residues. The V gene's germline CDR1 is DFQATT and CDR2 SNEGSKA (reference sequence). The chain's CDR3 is CSVFGGKETQYF. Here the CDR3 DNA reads TGCAGTGTATTCGGGGGCAAAGAGACCCAGTACTTC.

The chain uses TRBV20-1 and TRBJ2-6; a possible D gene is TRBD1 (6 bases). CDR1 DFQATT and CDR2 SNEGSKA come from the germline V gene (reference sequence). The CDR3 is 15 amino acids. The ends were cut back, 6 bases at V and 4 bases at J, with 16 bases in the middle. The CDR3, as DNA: TGCAGTGCCTCCTACAGGGCTCGGGGGGCCAACGTCCTGACTTTC. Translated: CSASYRARGANVLTF.

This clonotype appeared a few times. CDR3 sequence: CASSLDFLGTQYF. The CDR3 DNA follows: TGCGCCAGCAGCTTGGACTTCTTGGGGACCCAGTACTTC. The rearrangement joins TRBV5-1 to TRBJ2-5, with D unresolved. The CDR3 covers 13 residues. The germline V and J ends were trimmed by 0 bases and 7 bases, with 10 bases remaining between them. Germline-derived CDR1 and CDR2 are SGHRS and YFSETQ.

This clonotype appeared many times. The CDR3, as DNA: TGTGCCAGCAGTGAACGTACAGGGGGCCGTTACGAGCAGTACTTC. As protein: CASSERTGGRYEQYF. The genes are TRBV6-1 and TRBJ2-7; TRBD1 aligns across 9 bases. With V trimmed by 2 bases and J by 4 bases, 6 bases remained unmatched. The CDR3 totals 15 residues. Germline values: CDR1 MNHNS, CDR2 SASEGT.

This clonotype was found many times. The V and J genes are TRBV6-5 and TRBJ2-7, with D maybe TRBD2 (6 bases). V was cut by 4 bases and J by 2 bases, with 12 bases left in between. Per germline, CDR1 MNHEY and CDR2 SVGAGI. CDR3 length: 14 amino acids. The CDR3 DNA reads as TGTGCCAGCAGTTTCCCGGGGACTCCCTACGAGCAGTACTTC. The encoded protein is CASSFPGTPYEQYF.

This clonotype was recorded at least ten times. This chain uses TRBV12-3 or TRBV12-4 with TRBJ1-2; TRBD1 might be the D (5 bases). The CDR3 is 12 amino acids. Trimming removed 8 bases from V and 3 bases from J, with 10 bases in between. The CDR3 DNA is TGTGCCAGCGCTCCGGGGGACTATGGCTACACCTTC. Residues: CASAPGDYGYTF.

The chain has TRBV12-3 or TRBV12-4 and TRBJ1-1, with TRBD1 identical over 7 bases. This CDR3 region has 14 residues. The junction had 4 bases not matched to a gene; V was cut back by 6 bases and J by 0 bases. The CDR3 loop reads CASRTTGVNTEAFF. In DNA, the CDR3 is TGTGCCAGCAGGACCACAGGGGTGAACACTGAAGCTTTCTTT.

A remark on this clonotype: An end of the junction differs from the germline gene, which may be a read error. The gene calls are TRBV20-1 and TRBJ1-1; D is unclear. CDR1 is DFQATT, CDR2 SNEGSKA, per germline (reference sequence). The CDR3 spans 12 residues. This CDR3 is CSVRQVNTEAFF. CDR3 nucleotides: TGCAGTGTTAGACAAGTAAACACTGAAGCTTTCTTT.

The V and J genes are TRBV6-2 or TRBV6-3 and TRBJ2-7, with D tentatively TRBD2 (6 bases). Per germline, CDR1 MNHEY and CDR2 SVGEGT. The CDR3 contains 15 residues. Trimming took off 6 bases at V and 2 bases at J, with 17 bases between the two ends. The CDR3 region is CASRPGVPPTYEQYF. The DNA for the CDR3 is TGTGCCAGCAGACCGGGGGTTCCCCCCACCTACGAGCAGTACTTC.

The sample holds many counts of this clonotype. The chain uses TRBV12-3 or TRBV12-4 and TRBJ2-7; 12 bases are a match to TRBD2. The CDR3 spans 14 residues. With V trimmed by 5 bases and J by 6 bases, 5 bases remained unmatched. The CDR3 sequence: CASSQGLAGLEQYF. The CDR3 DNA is TGTGCCAGCAGTCAAGGACTAGCGGGACTCGAGCAGTACTTC.

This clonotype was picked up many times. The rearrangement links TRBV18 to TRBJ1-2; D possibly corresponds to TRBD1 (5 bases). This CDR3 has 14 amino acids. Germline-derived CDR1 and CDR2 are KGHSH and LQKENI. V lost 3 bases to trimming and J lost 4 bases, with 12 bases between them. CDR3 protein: CASSPGQDSYGYTF. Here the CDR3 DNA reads TGTGCCAGCTCACCGGGGCAGGATAGCTATGGCTACACCTTC.